This T cell receptor beta chain came from a study of response to subunit inactivated influenza vaccine. Findings and caveats of the study: Few additional T cells are recruited per seasonal influenza vaccination, authors suggested.

Germline V lookup: CDR1 SGHRS, CDR2 YFSETQ. V was clipped by 0 bases and J by 3 bases; unmatched bases: 12. This CDR3 spans 19 amino acids. As regards this clonotype: Antigen specificity is unknown.

Using its own MiXCR run on the RT-PCR reads, TCRdb lists one record per CDR3 protein. Of about 780,000 distinct CDR3 sequences in the sample, roughly 20% were seen once. The rearrangement joins TRBV5-1 to TRBJ2-4, with 10 bases identical to TRBD2. The clonotype originates from a man in his forties or fifties who received an inactivated influenza vaccine. The starting material was PBMCs from blood, obtained around 5 days after vaccination. The CDR3 reads CASSLDGVPSGGGKNIQYF. In DNA, the CDR3 is TGCGCCAGCAGCTTGGATGGGGTGCCTAGCGGGGGTGGCAAAAACATTCAGTACTTC. The variable domain in full, completed from reference TRBV5-1 and TRBJ2-4, reads KAGVTQTPRYLIKTRGQQVTLSCSPISGHRSVSWYQQTPGQGLQFLFEYFSETQRNKGNFPGRFSGRQFSNSRSEMNVSTLELGDSALYLCASSLDGVPSGGGKNIQYFGAGTRLSVL.